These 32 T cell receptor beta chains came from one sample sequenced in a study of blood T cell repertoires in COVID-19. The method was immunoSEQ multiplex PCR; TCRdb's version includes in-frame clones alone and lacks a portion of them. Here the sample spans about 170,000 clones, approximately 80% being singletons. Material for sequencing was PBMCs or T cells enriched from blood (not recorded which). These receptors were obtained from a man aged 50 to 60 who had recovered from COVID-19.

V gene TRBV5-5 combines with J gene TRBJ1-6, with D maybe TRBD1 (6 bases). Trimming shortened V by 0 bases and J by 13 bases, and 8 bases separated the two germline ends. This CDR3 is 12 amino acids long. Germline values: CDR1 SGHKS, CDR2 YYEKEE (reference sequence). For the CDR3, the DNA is TGTGCCAGCAGCTTGGGGCAGGGGCCCCTCCACTTT. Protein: CASSLGQGPLHF. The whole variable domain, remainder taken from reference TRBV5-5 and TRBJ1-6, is DAGVTQSPTHLIKTRGQQVTLRCSPISGHKSVSWYQQVLGQGPQFIFQYYEKEERGRGNFPDRFSARQFPNYSSELNVNALLLGDSALYLCASSLGQGPLHFGNGTRLTVT.

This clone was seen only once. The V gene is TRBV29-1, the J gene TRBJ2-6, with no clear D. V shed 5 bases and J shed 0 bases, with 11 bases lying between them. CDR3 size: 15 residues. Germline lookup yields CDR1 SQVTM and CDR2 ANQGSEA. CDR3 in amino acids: CSVRADHSGANVLTF. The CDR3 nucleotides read TGCAGCGTTCGAGCCGATCACTCTGGGGCCAACGTCCTGACTTTC.

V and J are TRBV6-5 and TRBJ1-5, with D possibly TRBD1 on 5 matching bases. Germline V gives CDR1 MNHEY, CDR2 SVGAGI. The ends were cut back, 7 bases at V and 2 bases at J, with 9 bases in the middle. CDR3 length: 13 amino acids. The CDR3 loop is CASTQGGNQPQHF. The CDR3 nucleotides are TGTGCCAGCACCCAGGGCGGCAATCAGCCCCAGCATTTT.

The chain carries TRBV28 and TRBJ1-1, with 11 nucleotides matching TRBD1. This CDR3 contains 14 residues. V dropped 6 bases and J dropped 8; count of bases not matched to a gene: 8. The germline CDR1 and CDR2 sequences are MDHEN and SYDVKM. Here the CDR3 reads CASRRTGGAGEAFF. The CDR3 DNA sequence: TGTGCCAGCAGGCGGACAGGGGGCGCTGGGGAAGCTTTCTTT.

CDR3 protein: CASNAGGVMGEQYF. CDR3 nucleotides: TGTGCCAGCAATGCAGGGGGCGTTATGGGCGAGCAGTACTTC. The chain is built from TRBV14 and TRBJ2-7; 8 bases fit TRBD1. The CDR3 totals 14 residues. From germline, CDR1 is SGHDN and CDR2 FVKESK. V dropped 7 bases and J dropped 6; count of bases not matched to a gene: 11.

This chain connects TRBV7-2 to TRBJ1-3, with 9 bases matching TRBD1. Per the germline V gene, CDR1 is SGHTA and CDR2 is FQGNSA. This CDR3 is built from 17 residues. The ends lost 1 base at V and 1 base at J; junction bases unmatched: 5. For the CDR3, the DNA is TGTGCCAGCAGCTTAGGGGGGACAGGGAAGTCTGGAAACACCATATATTTT. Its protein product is CASSLGGTGKSGNTIYF.

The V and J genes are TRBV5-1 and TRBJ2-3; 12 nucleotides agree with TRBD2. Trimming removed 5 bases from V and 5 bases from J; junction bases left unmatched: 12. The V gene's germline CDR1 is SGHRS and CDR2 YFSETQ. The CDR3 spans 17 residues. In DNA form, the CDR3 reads TGCGCCAGCAGGCCCGACATGGGGACTAGCGGGTTAGATACGCAGTATTTT. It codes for CASRPDMGTSGLDTQYF.

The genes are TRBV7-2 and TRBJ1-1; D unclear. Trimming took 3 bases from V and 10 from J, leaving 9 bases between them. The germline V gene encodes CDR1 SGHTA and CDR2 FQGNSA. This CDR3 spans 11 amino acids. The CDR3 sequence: CASSFDSIAFF. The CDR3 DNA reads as TGTGCCAGCAGCTTCGATAGTATAGCTTTCTTT.

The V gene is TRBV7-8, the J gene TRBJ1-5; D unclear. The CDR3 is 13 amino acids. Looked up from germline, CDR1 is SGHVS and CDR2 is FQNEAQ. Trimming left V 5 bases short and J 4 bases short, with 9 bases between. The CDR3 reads CASSLRTNQPQHF. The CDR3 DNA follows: TGTGCCAGCAGCCTGCGGACTAATCAGCCCCAGCATTTT.

The DNA of the CDR3 is TGTGCCACCACCGGTGTGACTGAAGCTTTCTTT. Encoded protein: CATTGVTEAFF. The chain couples TRBV10-3 to TRBJ1-1; D is unresolved. Germline lookup yields CDR1 ENHRY and CDR2 SYGVKD. The CDR3 loop spans 11 amino acids. V dropped 10 bases and J dropped 5 bases, with 11 bases sitting between them.

The CDR3 nucleotides are TGTGCCAGCAGCCGGACCGGGACAACCAAAAACATTCAGTACTTC. As protein: CASSRTGTTKNIQYF. The chain links TRBV11-2 to TRBJ2-4; tentatively, D is TRBD1 (6 bases). CDR1 and CDR2 from the germline V gene are SGHAT and FQNNGV. The V and J ends lost 5 bases and 2 bases respectively, with 13 bases between them. The CDR3 totals 15 residues.

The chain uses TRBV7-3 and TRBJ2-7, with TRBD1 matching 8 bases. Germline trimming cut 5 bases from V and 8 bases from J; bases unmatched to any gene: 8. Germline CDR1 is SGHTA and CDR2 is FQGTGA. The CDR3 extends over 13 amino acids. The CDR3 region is CASSIDPGGKQYF. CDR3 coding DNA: TGTGCCAGCAGCATCGACCCAGGGGGCAAGCAGTACTTC.

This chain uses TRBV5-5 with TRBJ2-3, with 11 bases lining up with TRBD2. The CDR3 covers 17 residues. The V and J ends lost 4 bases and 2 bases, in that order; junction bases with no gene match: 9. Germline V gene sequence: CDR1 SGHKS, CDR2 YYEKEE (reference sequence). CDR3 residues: CASSLAGGLGVTDTQYF. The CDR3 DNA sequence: TGTGCCAGCAGCCTAGCGGGGGGCCTAGGGGTCACAGATACGCAGTATTTT.

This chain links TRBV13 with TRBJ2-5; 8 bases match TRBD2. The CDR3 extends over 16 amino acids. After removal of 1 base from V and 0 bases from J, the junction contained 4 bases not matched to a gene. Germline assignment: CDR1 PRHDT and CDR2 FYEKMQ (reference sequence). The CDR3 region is CASSLVVAGYQETQYF. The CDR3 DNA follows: TGTGCCAGCAGCTTAGTCGTAGCGGGGTACCAAGAGACCCAGTACTTC.

The CDR3 coding sequence is TGTGCCAGCACCCCCAACGGCTACGAGCAGTACTTC. As protein: CASTPNGYEQYF. This chain connects TRBV6-5 to TRBJ2-7; D ambiguous. This CDR3 has 12 residues. CDR1 and CDR2 (germline): MNHEY, SVGAGI. The germline V and J ends were trimmed by 7 bases and 3 bases, with 10 bases remaining between them.

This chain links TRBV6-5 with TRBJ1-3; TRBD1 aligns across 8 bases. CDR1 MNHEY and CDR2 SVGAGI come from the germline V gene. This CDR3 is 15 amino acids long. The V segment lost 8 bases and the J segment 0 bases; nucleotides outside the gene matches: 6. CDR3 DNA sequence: TGTGCCAGCTCCCCGGGACAGGACTCTGGAAACACCATATATTTT. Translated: CASSPGQDSGNTIYF.

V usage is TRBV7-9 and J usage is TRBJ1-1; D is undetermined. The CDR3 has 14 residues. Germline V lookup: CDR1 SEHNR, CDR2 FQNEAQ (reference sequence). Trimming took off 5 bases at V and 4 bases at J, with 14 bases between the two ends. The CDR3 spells CASSKEAGSTEAFF. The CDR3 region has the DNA TGTGCCAGCAGCAAAGAGGCGGGATCCACTGAAGCTTTCTTT.

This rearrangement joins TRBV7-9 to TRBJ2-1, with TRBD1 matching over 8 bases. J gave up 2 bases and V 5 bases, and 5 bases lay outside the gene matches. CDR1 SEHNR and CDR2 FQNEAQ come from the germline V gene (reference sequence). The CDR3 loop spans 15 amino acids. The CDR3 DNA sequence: TGTGCCAGCAGCCGGACAGGGTCAACCTACAATGAGCAGTTCTTC. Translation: CASSRTGSTYNEQFF. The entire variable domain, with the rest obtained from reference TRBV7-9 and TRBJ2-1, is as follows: DTGVSQNPRHKITKRGQNVTFRCDPISEHNRLYWYRQTLGQGPEFLTYFQNEAQLEKSRLLSDRFSAERPKGSFSTLEIQRTEQGDSAMYLCASSRTGSTYNEQFFGPGTRLTVL.

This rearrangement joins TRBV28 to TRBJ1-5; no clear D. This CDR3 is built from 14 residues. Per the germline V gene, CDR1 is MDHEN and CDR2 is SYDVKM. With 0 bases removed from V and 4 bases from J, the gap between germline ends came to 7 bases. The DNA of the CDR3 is TGTGCCAGCAGTTTATGGGGGAGTAATCAGCCCCAGCATTTT. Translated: CASSLWGSNQPQHF.

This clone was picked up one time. The CDR3 spells CSASPLGGGSTYEQYF. CDR3 coding DNA: TGCAGTGCTAGTCCACTTGGCGGGGGGAGTACCTACGAGCAGTACTTC. J is TRBJ2-7 and V is TRBV20-1, with 8 bases identical to TRBD2. Germline CDR1 is DFQATT and CDR2 is SNEGSKA (reference sequence). With V trimmed by 3 bases and J by 2 bases, 12 bases remained unmatched. The CDR3 runs to 16 residues.

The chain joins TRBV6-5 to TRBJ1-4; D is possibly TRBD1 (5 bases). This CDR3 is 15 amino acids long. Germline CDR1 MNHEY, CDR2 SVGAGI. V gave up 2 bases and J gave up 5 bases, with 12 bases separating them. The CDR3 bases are TGTGCCAGCAGTTACACGCCAGGGTTAAATGAAAAACTGTTTTTT. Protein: CASSYTPGLNEKLFF.

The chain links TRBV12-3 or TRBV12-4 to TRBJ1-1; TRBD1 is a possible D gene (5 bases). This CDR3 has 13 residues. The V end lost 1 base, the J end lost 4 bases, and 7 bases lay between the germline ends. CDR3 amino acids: CASSLGGITEAFF. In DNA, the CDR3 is TGTGCCAGCAGTTTAGGGGGCATCACTGAAGCTTTCTTT.

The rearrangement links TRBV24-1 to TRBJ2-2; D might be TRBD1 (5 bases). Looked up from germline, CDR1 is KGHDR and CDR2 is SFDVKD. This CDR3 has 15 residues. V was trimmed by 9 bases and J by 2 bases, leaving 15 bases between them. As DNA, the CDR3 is TGTGCCACCGAGTCACAGGTCTTCAACACCGGGGAGCTGTTTTTT. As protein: CATESQVFNTGELFF.

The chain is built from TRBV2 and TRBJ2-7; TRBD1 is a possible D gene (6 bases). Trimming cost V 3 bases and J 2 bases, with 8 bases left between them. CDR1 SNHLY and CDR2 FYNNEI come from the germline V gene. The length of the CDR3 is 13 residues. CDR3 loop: CASSDRDTYEQYF. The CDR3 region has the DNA TGTGCCAGCAGTGACCGGGACACCTACGAGCAGTACTTC.

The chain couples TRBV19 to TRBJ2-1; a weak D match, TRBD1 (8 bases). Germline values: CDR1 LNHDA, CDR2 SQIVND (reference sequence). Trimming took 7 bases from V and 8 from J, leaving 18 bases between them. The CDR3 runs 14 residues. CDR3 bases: TGTGCCAGTACTACAGGGGGGGGTCGCTATGAGCAGTTCTTC. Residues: CASTTGGGRYEQFF.

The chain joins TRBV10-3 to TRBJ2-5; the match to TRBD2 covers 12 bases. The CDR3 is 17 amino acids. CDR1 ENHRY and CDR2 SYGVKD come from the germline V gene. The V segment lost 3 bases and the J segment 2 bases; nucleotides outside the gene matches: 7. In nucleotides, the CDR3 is TGTGCCATCAGTGACCCTACCGGACTAGCGGGACAAGAGACCCAGTACTTC. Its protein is CAISDPTGLAGQETQYF.

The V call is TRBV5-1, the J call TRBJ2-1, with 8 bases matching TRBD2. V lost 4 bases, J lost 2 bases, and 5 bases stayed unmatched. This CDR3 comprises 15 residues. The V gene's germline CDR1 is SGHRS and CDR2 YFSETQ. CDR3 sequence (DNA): TGCGCCAGCAGCCTGACTAGCGAGGCCTACAATGAGCAGTTCTTC. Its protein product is CASSLTSEAYNEQFF.

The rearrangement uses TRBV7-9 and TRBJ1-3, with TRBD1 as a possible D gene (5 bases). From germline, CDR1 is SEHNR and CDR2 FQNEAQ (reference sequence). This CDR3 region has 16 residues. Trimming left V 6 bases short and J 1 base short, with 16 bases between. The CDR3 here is CASSSSGVQSGNTIYF. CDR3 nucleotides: TGTGCCAGCAGTTCCTCGGGGGTCCAATCTGGAAACACCATATATTTT.

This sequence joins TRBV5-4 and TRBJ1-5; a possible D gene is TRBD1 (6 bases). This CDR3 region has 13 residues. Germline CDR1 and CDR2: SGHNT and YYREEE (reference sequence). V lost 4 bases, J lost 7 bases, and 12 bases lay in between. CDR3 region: CASSVGARQPQHF. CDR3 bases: TGTGCCAGCAGCGTGGGGGCTCGGCAGCCCCAGCATTTT.

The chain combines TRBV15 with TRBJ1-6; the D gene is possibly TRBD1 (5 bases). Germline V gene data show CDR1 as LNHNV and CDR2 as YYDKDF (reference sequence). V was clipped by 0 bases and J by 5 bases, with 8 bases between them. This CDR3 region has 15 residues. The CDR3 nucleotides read TGTGCCACCAGCAGAGATGCAGGGAATAATTCACCCCTCCACTTT. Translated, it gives CATSRDAGNNSPLHF.

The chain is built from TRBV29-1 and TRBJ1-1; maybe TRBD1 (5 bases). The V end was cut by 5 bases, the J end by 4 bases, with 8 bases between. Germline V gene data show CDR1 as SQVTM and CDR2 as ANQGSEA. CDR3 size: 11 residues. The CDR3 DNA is TGCAGCGTTCAGGGTCTCACTGAAGCTTTCTTT. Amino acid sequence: CSVQGLTEAFF.

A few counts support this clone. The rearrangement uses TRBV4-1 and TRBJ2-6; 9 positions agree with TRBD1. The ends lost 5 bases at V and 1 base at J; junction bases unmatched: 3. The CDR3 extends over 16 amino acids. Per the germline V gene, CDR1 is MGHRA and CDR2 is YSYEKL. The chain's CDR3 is CASSGGTGSGANVLTF. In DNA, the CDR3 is TGCGCCAGCAGCGGCGGGACAGGGTCTGGGGCCAACGTCCTGACTTTC.